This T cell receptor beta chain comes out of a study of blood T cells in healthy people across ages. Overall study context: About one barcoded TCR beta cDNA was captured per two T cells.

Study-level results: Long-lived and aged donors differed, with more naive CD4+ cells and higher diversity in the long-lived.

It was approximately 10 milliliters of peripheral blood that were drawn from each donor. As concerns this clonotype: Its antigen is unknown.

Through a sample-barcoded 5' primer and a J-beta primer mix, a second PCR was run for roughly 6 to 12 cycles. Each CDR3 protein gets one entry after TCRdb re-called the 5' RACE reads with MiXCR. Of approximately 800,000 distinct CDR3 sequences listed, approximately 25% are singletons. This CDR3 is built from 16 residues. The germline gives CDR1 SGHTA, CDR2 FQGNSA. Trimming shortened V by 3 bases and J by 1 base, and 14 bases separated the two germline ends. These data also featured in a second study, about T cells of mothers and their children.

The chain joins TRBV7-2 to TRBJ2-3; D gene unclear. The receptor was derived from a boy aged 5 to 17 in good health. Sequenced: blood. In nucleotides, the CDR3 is TGTGCCAGCAGCTTGGGCAGTAAGCAAGGCACAGATACGCAGTATTTT. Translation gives CASSLGSKQGTDTQYF.